These T cell receptor beta chains were read from a single sample in a study of CD8+CD57+ T cells in acquired aplastic anemia. TCRdb processed the reads anew with MiXCR; each CDR3 protein has one entry. The sample has roughly 200,000 distinct CDR3 sequences, roughly 65% seen once; the top ten hold 40% to 50%. Sequenced sample: sorted CD4+, CD8+, or CD8+CD57+ T cells (not recorded which) from PBMCs. Source of these receptors: a human donor with aplastic anemia. Both conserved end residues are part of each CDR3. D genes are given only for firm matches. Where a row states a size, it is once, few, many or the class of an expanded clone; other rows omit it.

>TRBJ1-1|-|few|TRBV15
CATSRELVRETMNTEAFF
TGTGCCACCAGCAGAGAATTAGTACGGGAAACCATGAACACTGAAGCTTTCTTT
>TRBJ1-1|-|once|TRBV9
CASSYTLNTEAFF
TGTGCCAGTAGTTACACCCTGAACACTGAAGCTTTCTTT
>TRBJ1-2|TRBD1|-|TRBV30
CAWSVSLGGPNYGYTF
TGTGCCTGGAGTGTCTCTTTAGGGGGCCCTAACTATGGCTACACCTTC
>TRBJ2-5|TRBD2|once|TRBV9
CASSVGGAQETQYF
TGTGCCAGCAGCGTGGGAGGGGCCCAAGAGACCCAGTACTTC
>TRBJ2-7|TRBD1|-|TRBV19
CASSPGTGNYEQYF
TGTGCCAGTAGCCCCGGGACAGGGAACTACGAGCAGTACTTC
>TRBJ2-2|TRBD1|many|TRBV5-1
CASSRTGQGTGELFF
TGCGCCAGCAGCAGAACCGGACAGGGCACCGGGGAGCTGTTTTTT
>TRBJ2-5|TRBD1|few|TRBV28
CASSLGGQGAGETQYF
TGTGCCAGCAGTTTGGGGGGACAGGGGGCAGGAGAGACCCAGTACTTC
>TRBJ1-1|-|-|TRBV15
CATSREERGDTEAFF
TGTGCCACCAGCAGAGAGGAGAGGGGGGACACTGAAGCTTTCTTT
>TRBJ2-7|-|few|TRBV2
CASITDPYEQYF
TGTGCCAGCATAACGGATCCCTACGAGCAGTACTTC
>TRBJ2-6|TRBD1|-|TRBV7-9
CASSLTGLGVLTF
TGTGCCAGCAGCCTGACAGGGCTCGGCGTCCTGACTTTC
>TRBJ2-1|-|-|TRBV7-2
CAMSRESYNEQFF
TGTGCTATGTCCCGGGAATCCTACAATGAGCAGTTCTTC
>TRBJ1-2|-|-|TRBV2
CASSERQIYGYTF
TGTGCCAGCAGTGAGAGACAAATCTATGGCTACACCTTC
>TRBJ2-5|TRBD2|-|TRBV7-9
CASSPWSSGGAETQYF
TGTGCCAGCAGCCCCTGGTCCAGCGGGGGGGCAGAGACCCAGTACTTC
>TRBJ2-3|TRBD2|few|TRBV20-1
CSAPLAGRTDTQYF
TGCAGTGCCCCGCTAGCGGGCCGCACAGATACGCAGTATTTT
>TRBJ2-1|TRBD1|many|TRBV4-1
CASSHRQGRDEQFF
TGCGCCAGCAGCCACCGACAGGGGCGGGATGAGCAGTTCTTC
>TRBJ2-7|-|-|TRBV5-1
CASTPRQGSYEQYF
TGCGCCAGCACCCCCCGTCAGGGATCCTACGAGCAGTACTTC
>TRBJ2-5|TRBD2|-|TRBV10-1
CASSEGLAGGQETQHF
TGCGCCAGCAGTGAGGGGCTAGCGGGGGGTCAAGAGACCCAGCACTTC
>TRBJ1-2|TRBD1|many|TRBV4-1
CASSQNTGGYGYTF
TGCGCCAGCAGCCAAAATACAGGGGGCTATGGCTACACCTTC
>TRBJ2-1|-|few|TRBV7-8
CASSLGGTYNEQFF
TGTGCCAGCAGCTTAGGCGGCACTTACAATGAGCAGTTCTTC
>TRBJ1-2|-|-|TRBV7-9
CASSPWMSGNYGYTF
TGTGCCAGCAGCCCCTGGATGTCAGGGAACTATGGCTACACCTTC
>TRBJ2-5|-|once|TRBV5-1
CASSHLGETQYF
TGCGCCAGCAGCCATCTGGGAGAGACCCAGTACTTC
>TRBJ1-5|-|-|TRBV12-3/TRBV12-4
CASSPRHF
TGTGCCAGCAGTCCCCGGCATTTT
>TRBJ2-7|TRBD1|many|TRBV5-1
CASRSGQGNKEQYF
TGCGCCAGCAGGTCGGGACAGGGAAATAAGGAGCAGTACTTC
>TRBJ2-5|TRBD2|-|TRBV7-3
CASSYTSVETQYF
TGTGCCAGCAGCTACACTAGCGTAGAGACCCAGTACTTC
>TRBJ2-6|-|many|TRBV24-1
CATLDSSGANVLTF
TGTGCCACCCTAGACAGCTCTGGGGCCAACGTCCTGACTTTC
>TRBJ2-7|-|-|TRBV4-1
CASSQGGTYEQYF
TGCGCCAGCAGCCAAGGTGGTACCTACGAGCAGTACTTC
>TRBJ1-1|-|-|TRBV7-9
CASSLSGMNAEAFF
TGTGCCAGCAGCTTGTCTGGGATGAACGCTGAGGCTTTCTTT
>TRBJ2-1|-|-|TRBV15
CATSREGRGRNRRNEQFF
TGTGCCACCAGCAGAGAGGGGAGGGGGCGCAATAGAAGGAATGAGCAGTTCTTC
>TRBJ2-3|-|-|TRBV5-1
CASSLRRVPTDTQYF
TGCGCCAGCAGCTTGAGAAGGGTACCCACAGATACGCAGTATTTT
>TRBJ2-7|-|-|TRBV20-1
CSARAGSYEQYF
TGCAGTGCTAGAGCCGGCTCCTACGAGCAGTACTTC
>TRBJ2-7|-|-|TRBV5-4
CASSLGGALPYEQYF
TGTGCCAGCAGCTTGGGGGGCGCCCTTCCATACGAGCAGTACTTC
>TRBJ2-7|TRBD2|-|TRBV2
CASSGPPGLAGGSYEQYF
TGTGCCAGCAGTGGCCCCCCCGGATTAGCGGGAGGGTCCTACGAGCAGTACTTC
>TRBJ2-7|-|-|TRBV20-1
CSAFSGGSYEQYF
TGCAGTGCTTTCAGTGGGGGCTCCTACGAGCAGTACTTC
>TRBJ2-1|-|-|TRBV7-3
CASRNAGAEQFF
TGTGCCAGCAGAAACGCGGGGGCTGAGCAGTTCTTC
>TRBJ2-1|TRBD2|-|TRBV2
CASSEGAGRLSYNEQFF
TGTGCCAGCAGTGAAGGAGCGGGGCGACTCTCCTACAATGAGCAGTTCTTC
>TRBJ2-3|TRBD1|-|TRBV27
CASSPGQTTDTQYF
TGTGCCAGCAGTCCGGGACAGACTACAGATACGCAGTATTTT
>TRBJ2-2|-|-|TRBV10-3
CAISESPRGGSGELFF
TGTGCCATCAGTGAGTCACCTCGTGGGGGTAGCGGGGAGCTGTTTTTT
>TRBJ1-1|-|-|TRBV7-2
CASSADILEAFF
TGTGCCAGCAGCGCTGACATCCTAGAAGCTTTCTTT
>TRBJ2-4|-|-|TRBV7-3
CASSMGGKNIQYF
TGTGCCAGCAGCATGGGGGGCAAAAACATTCAGTACTTC
>TRBJ2-3|TRBD1|-|TRBV2
CASSRDSGSTDTQYF
TGTGCCAGTAGTCGGGACAGCGGTTCCACAGATACGCAGTATTTT
>TRBJ2-3|TRBD2|-|TRBV6-4
CASSITSGGSDTQYF
TGTGCCAGCAGCATAACTAGCGGGGGCTCAGATACGCAGTATTTT